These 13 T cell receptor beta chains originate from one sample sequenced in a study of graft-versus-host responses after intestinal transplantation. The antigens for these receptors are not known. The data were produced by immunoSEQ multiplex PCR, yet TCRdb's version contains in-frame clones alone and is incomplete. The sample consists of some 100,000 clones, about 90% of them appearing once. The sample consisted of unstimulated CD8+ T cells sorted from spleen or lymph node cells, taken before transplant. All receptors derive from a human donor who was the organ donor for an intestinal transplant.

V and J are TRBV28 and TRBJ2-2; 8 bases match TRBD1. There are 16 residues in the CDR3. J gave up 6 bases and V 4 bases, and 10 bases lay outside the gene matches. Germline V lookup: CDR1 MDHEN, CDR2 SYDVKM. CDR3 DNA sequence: TGTGCCAGCAGTTCCACGACAGGGGACCGCTCCGGGGAGCTGTTTTTT. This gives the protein CASSSTTGDRSGELFF.

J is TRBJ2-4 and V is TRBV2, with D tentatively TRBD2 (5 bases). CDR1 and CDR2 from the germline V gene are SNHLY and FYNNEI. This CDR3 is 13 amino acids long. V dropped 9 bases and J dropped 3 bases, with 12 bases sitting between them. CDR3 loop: CARGLLDKNIQYF. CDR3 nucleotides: TGTGCCAGAGGACTCCTTGACAAAAACATTCAGTACTTC.

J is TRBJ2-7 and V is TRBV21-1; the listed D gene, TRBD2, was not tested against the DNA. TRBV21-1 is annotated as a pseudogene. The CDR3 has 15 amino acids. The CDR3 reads CASSKATGLAYEQYF. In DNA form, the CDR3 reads TGTGCCAGCAGCAAAGCAACTGGACTAGCCTACGAGCAGTACTTC.

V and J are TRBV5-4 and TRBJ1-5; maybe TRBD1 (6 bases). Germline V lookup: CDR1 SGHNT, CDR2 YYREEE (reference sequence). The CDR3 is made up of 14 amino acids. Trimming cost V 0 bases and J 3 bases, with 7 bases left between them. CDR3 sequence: CASSLDRANQPQHF. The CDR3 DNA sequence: TGTGCCAGCAGCTTGGACAGGGCCAATCAGCCCCAGCATTTT.

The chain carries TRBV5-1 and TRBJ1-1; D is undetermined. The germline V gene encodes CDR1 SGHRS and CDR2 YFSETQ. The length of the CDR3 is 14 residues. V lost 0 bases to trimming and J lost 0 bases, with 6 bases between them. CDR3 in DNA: TGCGCCAGCAGCTTGGACACCGTGAACACTGAAGCTTTCTTT. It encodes CASSLDTVNTEAFF.

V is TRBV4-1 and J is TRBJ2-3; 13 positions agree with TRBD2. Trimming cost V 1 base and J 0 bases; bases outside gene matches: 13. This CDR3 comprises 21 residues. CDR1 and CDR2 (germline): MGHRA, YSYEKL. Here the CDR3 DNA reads TGCGCCAGCAGCCAAGTTTCCCAGTTACTAGCGGGAGGGCCGAGCACAGATACGCAGTATTTT. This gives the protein CASSQVSQLLAGGPSTDTQYF.

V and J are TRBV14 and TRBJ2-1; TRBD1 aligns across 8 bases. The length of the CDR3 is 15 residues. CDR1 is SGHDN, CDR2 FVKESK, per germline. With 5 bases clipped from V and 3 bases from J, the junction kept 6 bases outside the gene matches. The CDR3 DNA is TGTGCCAGCAGCTCCCGACAGGGGAACTACAATGAGCAGTTCTTC. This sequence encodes CASSSRQGNYNEQFF. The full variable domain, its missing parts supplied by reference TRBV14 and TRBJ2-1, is EAGVTQFPSHSVIEKGQTVTLRCDPISGHDNLYWYRRVMGKEIKFLLHFVKESKQDESGMPNNRFLAERTGGTYSTLKVQPAELEDSGVYFCASSSRQGNYNEQFFGPGTRLTVL.

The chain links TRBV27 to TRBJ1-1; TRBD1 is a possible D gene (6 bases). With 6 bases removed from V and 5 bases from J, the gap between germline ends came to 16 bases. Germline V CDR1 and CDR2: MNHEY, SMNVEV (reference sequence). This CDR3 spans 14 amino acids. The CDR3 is CASSLGGSGTEAFF. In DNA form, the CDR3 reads TGTGCCAGCAGCCTAGGGGGTTCAGGTACTGAAGCTTTCTTT.

The chain's CDR3 is CASSTHSGRGPYEQYF. DNA of the CDR3: TGTGCCAGTAGTACCCATAGCGGGAGGGGTCCCTACGAGCAGTACTTC. The gene calls are TRBV19 and TRBJ2-7, with 11 bases matching TRBD2. The ends lost 4 bases at V and 2 bases at J; junction bases unmatched: 7. The CDR3 loop spans 16 amino acids. CDR1 and CDR2 from the germline V gene are LNHDA and SQIVND (reference sequence).

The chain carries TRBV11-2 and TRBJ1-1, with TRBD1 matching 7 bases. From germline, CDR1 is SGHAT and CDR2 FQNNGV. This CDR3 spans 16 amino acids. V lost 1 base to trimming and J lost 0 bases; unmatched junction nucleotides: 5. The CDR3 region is CASSLVGDSLNTEAFF. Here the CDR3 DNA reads TGTGCCAGCAGCTTAGTGGGGGACAGTTTGAACACTGAAGCTTTCTTT.

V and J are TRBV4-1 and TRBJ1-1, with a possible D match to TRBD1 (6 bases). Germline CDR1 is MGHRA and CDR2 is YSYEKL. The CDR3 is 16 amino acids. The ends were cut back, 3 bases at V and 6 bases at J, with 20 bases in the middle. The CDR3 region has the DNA TGCGCCAGCAGCCATCTTCCGGGACAAAGGGAACCTGAAGCTTTCTTT. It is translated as CASSHLPGQREPEAFF.

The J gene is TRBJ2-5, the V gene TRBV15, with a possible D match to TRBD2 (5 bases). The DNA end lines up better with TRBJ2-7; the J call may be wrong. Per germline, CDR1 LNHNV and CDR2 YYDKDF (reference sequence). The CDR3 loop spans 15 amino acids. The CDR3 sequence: CATSRGSGSFNEQYF. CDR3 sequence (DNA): TGTGCCACCAGCAGAGGGAGTGGGAGTTTCAACGAGCAGTACTTC.

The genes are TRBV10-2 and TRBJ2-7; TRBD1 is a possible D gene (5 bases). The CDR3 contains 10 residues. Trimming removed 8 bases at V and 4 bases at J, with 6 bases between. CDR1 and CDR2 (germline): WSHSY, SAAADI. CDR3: CASGAYEQYF. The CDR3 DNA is TGCGCCAGCGGGGCTTACGAGCAGTACTTC.